The rows below give T cell receptor beta chains drawn from one sample of a study of ipilimumab plus nivolumab after autologous stem cell transplantation. Libraries were prepared by immunoSEQ multiplex PCR; TCRdb keeps only in-frame clonotypes and omits some of them. The table records 20,000 to 25,000 clones, 70% to 85% of them present only once. The source was PBMCs, collected in a trial of ipilimumab plus nivolumab as post-transplant consolidation. Receptors originate from a male donor with diffuse large B-cell lymphoma. The conserved cysteine and the conserved F or W are not part of the CDR3 here. D genes are given only for firm matches. Only part of the rows carry a size: once, few, many, or a class if the clone is expanded.

>14|TRBJ2-1|TRBV9|TRBD1|.
ASSVAGTGLFDEQF
>11|TRBJ1-1|TRBV6-1|.|.
ASSKFDRIEAF
>13|TRBJ1-4|TRBV19|TRBD1|few
ASSTRTGGNEKLF
>11|.|TRBV19|TRBD1|.
ASRGTGVDEQY
>12|TRBJ2-6|TRBV5-5|.|.
ASSLWAGANVLT
>13|TRBJ2-7|TRBV7-8|TRBD2|.
ASSYSGRAYVEQY
>11|TRBJ2-1|TRBV6-4|TRBD2|.
ASAIEREHEQF
>12|TRBJ2-5|TRBV27|.|.
ASSEEGTQETQY
>13|TRBJ2-3|TRBV6-1|TRBD2|.
ASSEPSGLTDTQY
>12|TRBJ2-7|TRBV5-1|TRBD1|once
ASSDGQGPYEQY
>10|TRBJ2-7|TRBV6-1|.|.
ATTTGRGEQY
>12|TRBJ2-2|TRBV7-6|.|.
ASSSIAAPGELF
>12|TRBJ2-7|TRBV30|.|.
AWSEPGLAYEQY
>12|TRBJ2-2|TRBV4-2|.|.
ASSLFGMTGELF